Detailed here is one TCR beta chain. Here immunoSEQ multiplex PCR was the method, and the copy in TCRdb shows in-frame clones only, minus some. Here the sample spans about 93,000 clones, around 89% being singletons. Trimming left V 5 bases short and J 9 bases short, with 14 bases between. The CDR3 covers 13 residues. Looked up from germline, CDR1 is SGHVS and CDR2 is FQNEAQ. This sample is drawn from a study of T cell responses to AZD1222 COVID-19 vaccine. Sequences were derived from peripheral blood, sampled 28 days after the second AZD1222 dose. The chain combines TRBV7-8 with TRBJ2-1; TRBD2 might be the D (6 bases). This clonotype was obtained from an adult who received the AZD1222 COVID-19 vaccine. CDR3: CASSATEEGEQFF. The CDR3 DNA sequence: TGTGCCAGCAGCGCTACTGAGGAGGGTGAGCAGTTCTTC.